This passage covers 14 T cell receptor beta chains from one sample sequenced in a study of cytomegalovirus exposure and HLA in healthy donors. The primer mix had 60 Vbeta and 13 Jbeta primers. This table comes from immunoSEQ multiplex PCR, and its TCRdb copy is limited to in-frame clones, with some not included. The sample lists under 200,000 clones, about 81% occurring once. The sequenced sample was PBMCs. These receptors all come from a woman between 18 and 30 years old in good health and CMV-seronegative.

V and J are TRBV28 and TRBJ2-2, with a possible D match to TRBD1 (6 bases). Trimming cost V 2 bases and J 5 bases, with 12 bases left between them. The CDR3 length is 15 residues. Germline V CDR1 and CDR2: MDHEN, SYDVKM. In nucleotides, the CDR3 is TGTGCCAGCAGTTTAAGGGGGTTGGAAACCGGGGAGCTGTTTTTT. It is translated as CASSLRGLETGELFF.

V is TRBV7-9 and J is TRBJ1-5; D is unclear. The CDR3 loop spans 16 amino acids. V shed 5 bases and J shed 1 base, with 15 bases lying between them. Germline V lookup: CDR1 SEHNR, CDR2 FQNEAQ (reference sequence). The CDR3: CASSPVVPGSNQPQHF. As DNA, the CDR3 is TGTGCCAGCAGCCCTGTGGTTCCAGGCAGCAATCAGCCCCAGCATTTT.

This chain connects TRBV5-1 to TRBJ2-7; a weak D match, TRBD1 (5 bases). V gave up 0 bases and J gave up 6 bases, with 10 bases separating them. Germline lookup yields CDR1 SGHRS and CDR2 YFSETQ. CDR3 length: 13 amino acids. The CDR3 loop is CASSLVSGLEQYF. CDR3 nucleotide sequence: TGCGCCAGCAGCTTGGTATCAGGGCTCGAGCAGTACTTC. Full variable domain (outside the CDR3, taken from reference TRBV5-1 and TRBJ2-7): KAGVTQTPRYLIKTRGQQVTLSCSPISGHRSVSWYQQTPGQGLQFLFEYFSETQRNKGNFPGRFSGRQFSNSRSEMNVSTLELGDSALYLCASSLVSGLEQYFGPGTRLTVT.

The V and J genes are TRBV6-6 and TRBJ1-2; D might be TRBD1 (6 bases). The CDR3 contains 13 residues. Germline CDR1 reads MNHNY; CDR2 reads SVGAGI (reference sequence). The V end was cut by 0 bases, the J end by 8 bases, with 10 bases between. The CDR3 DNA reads TGTGCCAGCAGTTACTCTAACCAGGGGGGCTACACCTTC. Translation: CASSYSNQGGYTF.

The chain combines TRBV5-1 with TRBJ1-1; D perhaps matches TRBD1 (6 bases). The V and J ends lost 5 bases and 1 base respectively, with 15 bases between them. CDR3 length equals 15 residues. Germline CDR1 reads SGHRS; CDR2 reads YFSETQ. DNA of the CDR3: TGCGCCAGCAGTCCCAGGGGAGGGCCGAACACTGAAGCTTTCTTT. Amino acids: CASSPRGGPNTEAFF.

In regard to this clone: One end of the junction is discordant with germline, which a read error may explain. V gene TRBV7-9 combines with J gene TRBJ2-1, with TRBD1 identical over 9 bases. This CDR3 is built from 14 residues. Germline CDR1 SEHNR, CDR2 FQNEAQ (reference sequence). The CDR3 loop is CSSSFRDRENEQFF. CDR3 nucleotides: TGTTCCAGCAGCTTCCGGGACAGGGAGAATGAGCAGTTCTTC.

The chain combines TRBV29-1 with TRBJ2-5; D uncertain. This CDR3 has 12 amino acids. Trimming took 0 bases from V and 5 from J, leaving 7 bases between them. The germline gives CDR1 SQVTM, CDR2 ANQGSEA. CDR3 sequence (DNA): TGCAGCGTTGAAGATGGCCGCGAGACCCAGTACTTC. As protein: CSVEDGRETQYF.

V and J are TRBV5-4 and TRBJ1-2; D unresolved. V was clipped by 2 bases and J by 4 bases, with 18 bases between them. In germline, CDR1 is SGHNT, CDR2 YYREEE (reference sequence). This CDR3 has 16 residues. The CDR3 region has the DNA TGTGCCAGCAGCTTTCGACCGGGATCTGAGGTCTATGGCTACACCTTC. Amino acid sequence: CASSFRPGSEVYGYTF.

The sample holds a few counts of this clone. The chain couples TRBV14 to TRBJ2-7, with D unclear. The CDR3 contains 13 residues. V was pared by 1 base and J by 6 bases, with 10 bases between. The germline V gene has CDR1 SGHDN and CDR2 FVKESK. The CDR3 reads CASSQGYGGEQYF. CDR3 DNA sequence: TGTGCCAGCAGCCAAGGTTACGGTGGCGAGCAGTACTTC.

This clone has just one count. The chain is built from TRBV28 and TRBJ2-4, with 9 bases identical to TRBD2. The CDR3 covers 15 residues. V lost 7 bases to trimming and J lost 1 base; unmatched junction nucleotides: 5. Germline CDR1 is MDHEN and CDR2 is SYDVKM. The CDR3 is CASTGAGGAKNIQYF. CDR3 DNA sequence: TGTGCCAGCACTGGGGCGGGGGGGGCCAAAAACATTCAGTACTTC.

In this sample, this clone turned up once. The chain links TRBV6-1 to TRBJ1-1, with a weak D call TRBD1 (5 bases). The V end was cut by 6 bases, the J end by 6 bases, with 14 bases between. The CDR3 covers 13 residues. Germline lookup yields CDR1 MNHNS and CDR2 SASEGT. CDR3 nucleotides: TGTGCCAGCAGATTAAGTAGGGGTCCTGAAGCTTTCTTT. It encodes CASRLSRGPEAFF.

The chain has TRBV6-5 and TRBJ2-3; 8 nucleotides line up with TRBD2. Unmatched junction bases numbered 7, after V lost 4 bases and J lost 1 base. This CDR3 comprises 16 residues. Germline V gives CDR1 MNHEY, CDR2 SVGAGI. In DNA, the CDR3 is TGTGCCAGCAGTTCCCCGACTAGCGTTGGCACAGATACGCAGTATTTT. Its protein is CASSSPTSVGTDTQYF.

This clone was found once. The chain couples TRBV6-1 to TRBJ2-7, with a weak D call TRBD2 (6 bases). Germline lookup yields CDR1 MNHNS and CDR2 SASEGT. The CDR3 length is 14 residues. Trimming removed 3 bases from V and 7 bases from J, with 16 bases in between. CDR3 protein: CASSDRIPREEQYF. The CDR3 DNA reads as TGTGCCAGCAGTGACCGTATCCCCCGGGAGGAGCAGTACTTC.

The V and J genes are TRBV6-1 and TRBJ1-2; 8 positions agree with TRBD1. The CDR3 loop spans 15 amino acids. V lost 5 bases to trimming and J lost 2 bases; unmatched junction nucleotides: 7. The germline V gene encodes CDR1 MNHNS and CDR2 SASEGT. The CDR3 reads CASSTPGGANYGYTF. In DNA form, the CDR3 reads TGTGCCAGCAGTACCCCAGGGGGCGCCAACTATGGCTACACCTTC.